A selection of T cell receptor beta chains follows, all from one sample in a study of beta chain features in type 1 diabetes. TCRdb's copy holds only in-frame clones and misses some; the assay was immunoSEQ multiplex PCR. The sample yields around 650,000 clones, approximately 13% seen once. Sequencing was carried out using naive CD4+ T cells from blood. Every receptor here comes from a young man with type 1 diabetes. The CDR3 runs from the conserved cysteine through the conserved F or W. Fields, in order: V gene, CDR3 length, clone size, J gene, D gene, CDR3 protein, CDR3 DNA. The D gene is left open where the match is weak. Part of the rows lack a size; the others show once, few, many or a class for expanded clones.

v_gene: TRBV6-6
len: 13
abundance: few
j_gene: TRBJ2-2
d_gene: NA
CDR3aa: CASSSENTGELFF
CDR3nt: TGTGCCAGCAGTTCAGAGAACACCGGGGAGCTGTTTTTT

v_gene: TRBV5-4
len: 14
abundance: few
j_gene: TRBJ1-6
d_gene: TRBD1
CDR3aa: CASSIDRGDSPLHF
CDR3nt: TGTGCCAGCAGCATCGACAGGGGGGATTCACCCCTCCACTTT

v_gene: TRBV7-2
len: 15
abundance: NA
j_gene: TRBJ2-5
d_gene: NA
CDR3aa: CASSLGILLQETQYF
CDR3nt: TGTGCCAGCAGCTTAGGAATCCTGCTGCAAGAGACCCAGTACTTC

v_gene: TRBV5-1
len: 15
abundance: few
j_gene: TRBJ2-1
d_gene: NA
CDR3aa: CASSRGLGPVNEQFF
CDR3nt: TGCGCCAGCAGCCGGGGGTTAGGTCCCGTGAATGAGCAGTTCTTC

v_gene: TRBV6-1
len: 17
abundance: NA
j_gene: TRBJ2-6
d_gene: NA
CDR3aa: CASSEGRGTGGANVLTF
CDR3nt: TGTGCCAGCAGTGAGGGACGGGGGACCGGCGGGGCCAACGTCCTGACTTTC

v_gene: TRBV7-9
len: 17
abundance: few
j_gene: TRBJ2-7
d_gene: TRBD1
CDR3aa: CASSHSVDRGFFYEQYF
CDR3nt: TGTGCCAGCAGCCACTCCGTGGACAGGGGATTCTTCTACGAGCAGTACTTC

v_gene: TRBV6-5
len: 11
abundance: once
j_gene: TRBJ1-1
d_gene: NA
CDR3aa: CASSYQGEAFF
CDR3nt: TGTGCCAGCAGTTACCAGGGAGAAGCTTTCTTT

v_gene: TRBV28
len: 14
abundance: NA
j_gene: TRBJ1-2
d_gene: NA
CDR3aa: CASSLVQGSDGYTF
CDR3nt: TGTGCCAGCAGTTTAGTTCAGGGCTCGGATGGCTACACCTTC

v_gene: TRBV15
len: 16
abundance: NA
j_gene: TRBJ2-1
d_gene: NA
CDR3aa: CATSRDLGTQFFKQFF
CDR3nt: TGTGCCACCAGCAGAGATCTTGGGACGCAATTCTTTAAGCAGTTCTTC

v_gene: TRBV19
len: 17
abundance: few
j_gene: TRBJ2-1
d_gene: TRBD1
CDR3aa: CASSPRDSQVTYNEQFF
CDR3nt: TGTGCCAGTAGTCCCCGGGACAGCCAAGTCACCTACAATGAGCAGTTCTTC

v_gene: TRBV9
len: 15
abundance: NA
j_gene: TRBJ1-5
d_gene: NA
CDR3aa: CASSAEGRDNQPQHF
CDR3nt: TGTGCCAGCAGCGCCGAAGGCAGGGACAATCAGCCCCAGCATTTT

v_gene: TRBV7-9
len: 19
abundance: NA
j_gene: TRBJ2-3
d_gene: TRBD2
CDR3aa: CASSSIWTSGGGGTDTQYF
CDR3nt: TGTGCCAGCAGCTCAATCTGGACTAGCGGGGGAGGAGGCACAGATACGCAGTATTTT

v_gene: TRBV18
len: 13
abundance: NA
j_gene: TRBJ2-7
d_gene: NA
CDR3aa: CASSARRDYEQYF
CDR3nt: TGTGCCAGCTCCGCCCGACGGGACTACGAGCAGTACTTC

v_gene: TRBV29-1
len: 14
abundance: few
j_gene: TRBJ2-4
d_gene: NA
CDR3aa: CSVEDNLAKNIQYF
CDR3nt: TGCAGCGTTGAAGATAATCTAGCCAAAAACATTCAGTACTTC

v_gene: TRBV5-1
len: 16
abundance: few
j_gene: TRBJ2-5
d_gene: TRBD2
CDR3aa: CASSLASSGARETQYF
CDR3nt: TGCGCCAGCAGCTTGGCGTCTAGCGGCGCAAGAGAGACCCAGTACTTC

v_gene: TRBV30
len: 12
abundance: NA
j_gene: TRBJ1-6
d_gene: NA
CDR3aa: CAWSVGNSPLHF
CDR3nt: TGTGCCTGGAGTGTGGGAAATTCACCCCTCCACTTT

v_gene: TRBV6-5
len: 14
abundance: few
j_gene: TRBJ2-3
d_gene: NA
CDR3aa: CASSSGEGTDTQYF
CDR3nt: TGTGCCAGCAGTTCCGGGGAGGGCACAGATACGCAGTATTTT

v_gene: TRBV7-2
len: 15
abundance: NA
j_gene: TRBJ2-7
d_gene: TRBD1
CDR3aa: CASSYQGQGVSTIDF
CDR3nt: TGTGCCAGCAGCTATCAGGGACAGGGGGTTTCTACGATCGACTTC

v_gene: TRBV7-9
len: 14
abundance: NA
j_gene: TRBJ2-7
d_gene: TRBD2
CDR3aa: CASSSSGLSYEQYF
CDR3nt: TGTGCCAGCAGCTCTAGCGGCCTCTCCTACGAGCAGTACTTC

v_gene: TRBV14
len: 14
abundance: few
j_gene: TRBJ2-7
d_gene: TRBD2
CDR3aa: CASSQERGVSEQYF
CDR3nt: TGTGCCAGCAGCCAAGAACGGGGGGTAAGCGAGCAGTACTTC

v_gene: TRBV7-2
len: 15
abundance: few
j_gene: TRBJ1-2
d_gene: TRBD1
CDR3aa: CASSYPGTGLYGYTF
CDR3nt: TGTGCCAGCAGCTACCCAGGGACAGGGCTCTATGGCTACACCTTC

v_gene: TRBV11-2
len: 14
abundance: NA
j_gene: TRBJ1-1
d_gene: TRBD1
CDR3aa: CASSPQGAGTEAFF
CDR3nt: TGTGCCAGCAGCCCACAGGGGGCAGGCACTGAAGCTTTCTTT

v_gene: TRBV4-3
len: 17
abundance: few
j_gene: TRBJ2-3
d_gene: TRBD2
CDR3aa: CASSQGLAGSSTDTQYF
CDR3nt: TGCGCCAGCAGCCAAGGACTAGCGGGGTCTAGCACAGATACGCAGTATTTT

v_gene: TRBV5-6
len: 15
abundance: few
j_gene: TRBJ2-5
d_gene: TRBD1
CDR3aa: CASTSAGTGEQTQYF
CDR3nt: TGTGCCAGCACTTCGGCGGGGACAGGGGAGCAGACCCAGTACTTC

v_gene: TRBV7-2
len: 13
abundance: NA
j_gene: TRBJ2-5
d_gene: NA
CDR3aa: CASSLLGGETQYF
CDR3nt: TGTGCCAGCAGCTTATTAGGGGGAGAGACCCAGTACTTC

v_gene: TRBV5-6
len: 13
abundance: few
j_gene: TRBJ2-1
d_gene: TRBD1
CDR3aa: CASSWTGVHEQFF
CDR3nt: TGTGCCAGCAGTTGGACAGGGGTACATGAGCAGTTCTTC

v_gene: TRBV2
len: 14
abundance: NA
j_gene: TRBJ1-2
d_gene: NA
CDR3aa: CASSQQGTNYGYTF
CDR3nt: TGTGCCAGCAGTCAACAGGGTACTAACTATGGCTACACCTTC

v_gene: TRBV5-1
len: 19
abundance: few
j_gene: TRBJ1-6
d_gene: TRBD1
CDR3aa: CASSPFPGQGNSPHSPLHF
CDR3nt: TGCGCCAGCAGCCCCTTCCCGGGACAGGGAAACTCTCCTCATTCACCCCTCCACTTT

v_gene: TRBV10-3
len: 13
abundance: few
j_gene: TRBJ1-5
d_gene: NA
CDR3aa: CAISELGDQPQHF
CDR3nt: TGTGCCATCAGTGAGTTAGGTGATCAGCCCCAGCATTTT

v_gene: TRBV18
len: 16
abundance: NA
j_gene: TRBJ2-1
d_gene: TRBD2
CDR3aa: CASSRSGTSGLYEQFF
CDR3nt: TGTGCCAGCTCACGTTCCGGGACTAGCGGCCTCTATGAGCAGTTCTTC

v_gene: TRBV7-9
len: 15
abundance: NA
j_gene: TRBJ2-2
d_gene: NA
CDR3aa: CASSSGAGFTGELFF
CDR3nt: TGTGCCAGCAGCTCAGGGGCAGGGTTCACCGGGGAGCTGTTTTTT

v_gene: TRBV28
len: 15
abundance: few
j_gene: TRBJ2-7
d_gene: TRBD1
CDR3aa: CASSFSTGARYEQYF
CDR3nt: TGTGCCAGCAGTTTTTCGACAGGGGCTCGATACGAGCAGTACTTC

v_gene: TRBV9
len: 16
abundance: few
j_gene: TRBJ2-3
d_gene: TRBD2
CDR3aa: CASSSSSGGSTDTQYF
CDR3nt: TGTGCCAGCAGCTCCTCTAGCGGGGGGAGCACAGATACGCAGTATTTT